This TCR beta chain emerged from a study of blood T cell repertoires in COVID-19. Per the original methods: Reference gene primer amplification yielded estimated nucleated cell counts. Clones were read by immunoSEQ multiplex PCR, and TCRdb kept only the in-frame ones, dropping some. V and J calls and clone size come straight from that table; D and trimming were deduced from the DNA. Of about 350,000 clones listed, approximately 89% are singletons. This CDR3 is built from 13 residues. After removal of 7 bases from V and 3 bases from J, the junction contained 4 bases not matched to a gene. Germline lookup yields CDR1 SNHLY and CDR2 FYNNEI.

The sample consisted of peripheral blood. The chain employs TRBV2 and TRBJ2-7; TRBD1 matches 9 bases. The source is an older woman with COVID-19, enrolled during active disease. CDR3 loop: CASMTGGRYEQYF. For the CDR3, the DNA is TGTGCCAGCATGACAGGGGGTCGCTACGAGCAGTACTTC.